The 21 T cell receptor beta chains below come from one sample, sequenced in a study of T cells after yellow fever vaccination. TCRdb used MiXCR to reprocess the 5' RACE reads, holding one entry per CDR3 protein. Of some 350,000 distinct CDR3 sequences in the sample, 6.2% were seen once. Source: PBMCs, taken 5 days after the yellow fever booster vaccination. The source of these receptors is a man aged 30 to 39 who received the YFV17D yellow fever vaccine.

This chain uses TRBV20-1 with TRBJ1-5; perhaps TRBD1 as D (5 bases). From germline, CDR1 is DFQATT and CDR2 SNEGSKA (reference sequence). CDR3 size: 14 residues. Trimming left V 3 bases short and J 0 bases short, with 9 bases between. The CDR3 DNA reads as TGCAGTGCTAGCGCGGGGCCTAGCAATCAGCCCCAGCATTTT. Residues: CSASAGPSNQPQHF.

This chain joins TRBV14 and TRBJ1-2; tentative D call: TRBD1 (5 bases). The V and J ends lost 1 base and 8 bases respectively, with 8 bases between them. The CDR3 loop spans 12 amino acids. CDR1 is SGHDN and CDR2 is FVKESK in the germline V gene. The CDR3 loop reads CASSQAGSGYTF. CDR3 DNA sequence: TGTGCCAGCAGCCAAGCAGGGAGCGGCTACACCTTC.

This clonotype was seen a few times. The V gene is TRBV5-1, the J gene TRBJ2-1; 11 bases are a match to TRBD2. This CDR3 contains 18 residues. Germline values: CDR1 SGHRS, CDR2 YFSETQ. Trimming took 0 bases from V and 6 from J; bases not matched to a gene: 11. For the CDR3, the DNA is TGCGCCAGCAGCTTGGACCTAGCGGGAGGCTTTGTTGTCAATGAGCAGTTCTTC. The encoded protein is CASSLDLAGGFVVNEQFF. The full variable domain, with the rest looked up from reference TRBV5-1 and TRBJ2-1, is KAGVTQTPRYLIKTRGQQVTLSCSPISGHRSVSWYQQTPGQGLQFLFEYFSETQRNKGNFPGRFSGRQFSNSRSEMNVSTLELGDSALYLCASSLDLAGGFVVNEQFFGPGTRLTVL.

Many counts were recorded for this clonotype. J is TRBJ1-1 and V is TRBV10-3, with 8 bases matching TRBD1. Germline CDR1 and CDR2: ENHRY and SYGVKD. V was pared by 2 bases and J by 1 base, with 3 bases of the junction left unmatched. CDR3 size: 15 residues. The CDR3 spells CAISEAGQGNTEAFF. DNA for the CDR3: TGTGCCATCAGTGAGGCAGGACAGGGGAACACTGAAGCTTTCTTT.

The genes are TRBV20-1 and TRBJ1-5; 7 bases match TRBD1. V dropped 0 bases and J dropped 4; count of bases not matched to a gene: 3. The CDR3 length is 14 residues. The germline CDR1 and CDR2 sequences are DFQATT and SNEGSKA (reference sequence). CDR3 loop: CSAREGQPNQPQHF. CDR3 bases: TGCAGTGCTAGAGAGGGACAGCCTAATCAGCCCCAGCATTTT.

This clonotype has just a few counts. This chain joins TRBV20-1 and TRBJ1-6, with D tentatively TRBD1 (5 bases). The germline gives CDR1 DFQATT, CDR2 SNEGSKA (reference sequence). This CDR3 contains 13 residues. The V and J ends lost 6 bases and 9 bases respectively, with 15 bases between them. Written as DNA, the CDR3 is TGCAGTGCCAGGGAACTCGACGGTTCACCCCTCCACTTT. Translated, it gives CSARELDGSPLHF.

This clonotype has a count of ten or more. V gene TRBV3-1 combines with J gene TRBJ2-5, with 7 positions matching TRBD1. With 4 bases clipped from V and 1 base from J, the junction kept 3 bases outside the gene matches. The germline CDR1 and CDR2 sequences are LGHDT and YNNKEL (reference sequence). CDR3 length equals 14 residues. CDR3 nucleotides: TGTGCCAGCAGCCCCGCAGGGGGCCAAGAGACCCAGTACTTC. This translates into CASSPAGGQETQYF.

The chain employs TRBV16 and TRBJ2-4, with 9 bases fitting TRBD2. The CDR3 is 19 residues long. CDR1 and CDR2 from the germline V gene are KGHSY and FQNENV. V trimming: 1 base; J trimming: 1 base; junction bases outside the gene matches: 11. Written as DNA, the CDR3 is TGTGCCAGCAGCCAATATCCGGGGTTAGCGGGAGAGGCCAAAAACATTCAGTACTTC. Translating it yields CASSQYPGLAGEAKNIQYF.

The chain carries TRBV28 and TRBJ1-6; D is perhaps TRBD1 (6 bases). The germline V and J ends were trimmed by 8 bases and 5 bases, with 10 bases remaining between them. CDR1 and CDR2 (germline): MDHEN, SYDVKM. This CDR3 region has 13 residues. CDR3 loop: CASRQGNNSPLHF. CDR3 bases: TGTGCCAGCCGGCAGGGGAATAATTCACCCCTCCACTTT.

This clonotype showed up many times. The chain carries TRBV7-2 and TRBJ2-1, with a tentative D call TRBD1 (5 bases). V lost 1 base to trimming and J lost 10 bases, with 17 bases between them. Germline V gene lookup returns CDR1 SGHTA and CDR2 FQGNSA. This CDR3 region has 15 residues. CDR3 amino acids: CASSLELQEKGEQFF. The CDR3 nucleotides read TGTGCCAGCAGCTTAGAGCTTCAGGAAAAGGGGGAGCAGTTCTTC.

This clonotype came up many times. The genes are TRBV20-1 and TRBJ2-3, with 8 bases matching TRBD1. Trimming at V came to 3 bases and at J to 2 bases, leaving 10 bases not matched to a gene. The CDR3 sequence is 16 residues long. Germline CDR1 and CDR2: DFQATT and SNEGSKA (reference sequence). This CDR3 is CSARSPQGVLTDTQYF. In DNA form, the CDR3 reads TGCAGTGCTAGGAGTCCACAGGGGGTCCTCACAGATACGCAGTATTTT.

At least ten counts were recorded for this clonotype. The rearrangement joins TRBV28 to TRBJ2-7; no clear D. Germline V gene lookup returns CDR1 MDHEN and CDR2 SYDVKM. CDR3 length: 12 residues. V lost 2 bases, J lost 3 bases, and 5 bases lay in between. The CDR3 here is CASSLQNYEQYF. The CDR3 coding sequence is TGTGCCAGCAGTTTACAAAACTACGAGCAGTACTTC.

This clonotype was seen many times. This chain uses TRBV27 with TRBJ2-2, with D unclear. Trimming removed 4 bases at V and 5 bases at J, with 5 bases between. The CDR3 consists of 12 residues. In germline, CDR1 is MNHEY, CDR2 SMNVEV (reference sequence). The CDR3 spells CASSSFTGELFF. DNA of the CDR3: TGTGCCAGCAGTTCCTTTACCGGGGAGCTGTTTTTT.

This clonotype was recorded many times. The gene calls are TRBV18 and TRBJ2-1; D is undetermined. Between the trimmed V and J ends, which lost 0 bases and 8 bases, there was a span of 14 bases. This CDR3 is 15 amino acids long. The germline CDR1 and CDR2 sequences are KGHSH and LQKENI. The CDR3: CASSPPVARTDEQFF. CDR3 nucleotide sequence: TGTGCCAGCTCACCACCGGTAGCCCGAACAGATGAGCAGTTCTTC.

This clonotype was picked up a small number of times. The rearrangement joins TRBV24-1 to TRBJ2-7; D gene ambiguous. In germline, CDR1 is KGHDR, CDR2 SFDVKD. The germline V and J ends were trimmed by 12 bases and 5 bases, with 13 bases remaining between them. This CDR3 region has 11 residues. The DNA of the CDR3 is TGTGCCCCCCTGAGGAACCACGAGCAGTACTTC. Its protein is CAPLRNHEQYF.

This clonotype was observed a handful of times. This sequence joins TRBV6-2 or TRBV6-3 and TRBJ2-1; D might be TRBD2 (5 bases). The V and J ends lost 0 bases and 8 bases respectively, with 11 bases between them. The CDR3 covers 14 residues. The germline CDR1 and CDR2 sequences are MNHEY and SVGEGT. The CDR3 sequence: CASSYSIVGDEQFF. CDR3 nucleotide sequence: TGTGCCAGCAGTTACTCGATAGTCGGGGATGAGCAGTTCTTC.

This clonotype was seen at least ten times. The chain has TRBV5-1 and TRBJ2-1, with D unclear. V lost 4 bases, J lost 4 bases, and 9 bases lay in between. Germline V lookup: CDR1 SGHRS, CDR2 YFSETQ. The CDR3 length is 13 residues. CDR3 DNA: TGCGCCAGCAGCCCAGACGGTTACAATGAGCAGTTCTTC. Translating gives CASSPDGYNEQFF.

This clonotype was found a few times. V usage is TRBV10-1 and J usage is TRBJ2-1; TRBD2 aligns across 8 bases. CDR1 and CDR2 from the germline V gene are WNHNN and SYGVQD (reference sequence). V trimming: 2 bases; J trimming: 6 bases; junction bases outside the gene matches: 9. This CDR3 has 16 amino acids. CDR3 bases: TGCGCCAGCAGTGAGGGGATAGCGGGGAACACCAATGAGCAGTTCTTC. Protein: CASSEGIAGNTNEQFF.

This clonotype was detected only once. The rearrangement links TRBV20-1 to TRBJ2-1, with 13 bases fitting TRBD2. This CDR3 region has 16 residues. The germline V gene has CDR1 DFQATT and CDR2 SNEGSKA (reference sequence). V shed 5 bases and J 0 bases; nucleotides not matched to a gene: 4. As DNA, the CDR3 is TGCAGTGCTTTACTAGCGGGAGGGCCCTCCTACAATGAGCAGTTCTTC. Its protein is CSALLAGGPSYNEQFF.

This clonotype has a handful of counts. The chain is built from TRBV20-1 and TRBJ2-1; D assignment may be TRBD1 or TRBD2 (6 bases each). Germline values: CDR1 DFQATT, CDR2 SNEGSKA (reference sequence). CDR3 length: 14 amino acids. V was trimmed by 1 base and J by 5 bases, leaving 12 bases between them. CDR3 sequence (DNA): TGCAGTGCTAGAGGGCAGGGGAGGAACAATGAGCAGTTCTTC. Protein product: CSARGQGRNNEQFF.

This clonotype appeared many times. The chain couples TRBV20-1 to TRBJ1-4, with 7 bases aligning to TRBD1. The junction had 4 bases not matched to a gene; V was cut back by 6 bases and J by 0 bases. The CDR3 has 14 residues. Germline assignment: CDR1 DFQATT and CDR2 SNEGSKA (reference sequence). The chain's CDR3 is CSAAGTATNEKLFF. Written as DNA, the CDR3 is TGCAGTGCCGCTGGGACAGCAACTAATGAAAAACTGTTTTTT.